This entry features one T cell receptor (beta chain) sequence. This receptor's antigen is unknown. The sample holds no much larger clone one base away, and base qualities are not on file. The library was produced with PCR. Sequenced using an Illumina HiSeq 4000. Preparation of bulk TCR libraries followed a previously described approach, with the TCR primers listed in Table S5. The Qiagen AllPrep DNA/RNA kit was used to purify total RNA. Before any analysis, reads coming from multiple sequencing runs of the same library were combined into one pool. The paper's data handling went like this. Reads were retained only if their TCR constant sequence matched exactly, and those retained reads were trimmed to 150 nt and grouped according to their 12-nt molecular barcodes. Reads inside each barcode group were sub-clustered using a 15% Levenshtein threshold, and a quality-weighted consensus sequence was constructed for each RNA molecule. Non-functional sequences were removed, as were lower-count sequences one edit away from another. On the basis of fitting two negative binomial distributions, barcode sub-clusters with fewer than 20% of the maximum read count were discarded. TCRdb applied fastp at Q25 and MiXCR to the public reads, then kept only in-frame beta chains. Entries are consolidated by CDR3 protein sequence, retaining the most common genes and DNA. What appears here as the V and J calls and clone size reflects TCRdb's work, not the paper's. The sample data list about 510,000 distinct CDR3 sequences, and about a fifth of these were observed just once. Approximately 0.8% of the sample rests with the top ten.

Naive CD8 T cell libraries were made from 20,000 to 1,000,000 sorted cells using 10%, 30% or 50% of purified RNA. Naive CD8 T cells, defined as CD8+CD4-CCR7+CD45RA+, were FACS-sorted into RLT Plus buffer on a BD FACSAria II. To test detection sensitivity, Jurkat RNA equal to over nine TCR copies was added to samples of roughly 18,000-1,000,000 naive CD8 T cells. Enrichment of CD8 T cells was performed with RosetteSep CD8+ T Cell Enrichment Cocktail and Ficoll-Paque, after which ACK red cell lysis was carried out. Based on the germline V gene (reference sequence), the CDR1 and CDR2 sequences are MNHNY and SVGAGI. V and J are trimmed by 5 bases and 0 bases, and the gene matches miss 9 bases of the junction. From the cysteine through the phenylalanine, the CDR3 covers 16 amino acids. The kept DNA is CDR3 alone, 48 bases in frame from the first base. This record belongs to a study of molecular identifiers for immune sequencing clone quantification (dated by TCRdb to the late 2010s). Some background on the complete study: For a replicate experiment, the RNA from either roughly 18,000 or 92,000 naive CD8 T cells was divided into five aliquots, and four of those aliquots went on to sequencing. This methods study benchmarked molecular-identifier clustering-based TCR repertoire sequencing (MIDCIRS) and TCR RNA copy counting, using CD8 T cells to do so. What the authors observed across the whole study: Identical TCR molecules sharing a barcode could cause highly expanded clone sizes to be underestimated. Modeling gave around 3 recovered TCR RNA copies per cell versus about 10 by digital PCR, implying 25% to 30% capture efficiency. The naive libraries included spiked-in Jurkat TCR RNA (under eleven copies' worth), and this Jurkat TCR RNA is not part of the donor repertoire. Spiked-in Jurkat TCR RNA equivalent to a single cell was reported to be detectable even among some 910,000 naive CD8 T cells. Clones above 20 RNA copies held over 97% of molecules in CMV-specific effector cells but under 1% in naive cells. When barcode sub-clustering was not used, chimeric consensus sequences inflated TCR diversity, with chimeras reaching as high as 47%.

The receptor was isolated from a human donor in good health. Some libraries in this study had Jurkat cell RNA spiked in. The source material was naive CD8+ T cells from blood, with Jurkat cell RNA spiked in. The sample's cell subset or site label, in plain terms: FACS-sorted CD8+CD4-CCR7+CD45RA+ naive T cells. The chain is encoded by TRBV6-6 joined to TRBJ2-7; 8 central nucleotides agree with TRBD1. CDR3 reads: CASSGLPGQVSYEQYF. The DNA is TGTGCCAGCAGTGGCCTCCCGGGACAGGTCTCCTACGAGCAGTACTTC.